This TCR beta chain was found in a study of T cells after yellow fever vaccination. General study findings and limits: Contamination by abundant bulk-population clonotypes could be present in FACS-sorted repertoires. A minor fraction of clonotypes spanned both CD4 and CD8 compartments. Most clones from primary vaccination resurfaced after the booster (96% CD4, 75% to 90% CD8).

Regarding this clonotype: What it binds is not known.

Production of TCR cDNA was by 5'RACE template switching, which also added a universal primer site and UMIs. TCRdb itself ran the 5' RACE reads through MiXCR, one entry per CDR3 protein. In the table there are more than 300,000 distinct CDR3 sequences, roughly 10% of which are singletons. This CDR3 spans 16 amino acids. Germline values: CDR1 MGHRA, CDR2 YSYEKL. Trimming stripped 1 base from V and 5 bases from J, with 16 bases between. The V and J genes are TRBV4-1 and TRBJ2-3, with D possibly being TRBD1 or TRBD2 (6 bases each). The receptor was derived from a man aged 18 to 30 who received the YFV17D yellow fever vaccine. The specimen comprised CD4+ T cells sorted from PBMCs, sampled 45 days after the yellow fever booster vaccination. In nucleotides, the CDR3 is TGCGCCAGCAGCCAAGGAGAAACGGGGGCTGGAGATACGCAGTATTTT. Protein: CASSQGETGAGDTQYF.